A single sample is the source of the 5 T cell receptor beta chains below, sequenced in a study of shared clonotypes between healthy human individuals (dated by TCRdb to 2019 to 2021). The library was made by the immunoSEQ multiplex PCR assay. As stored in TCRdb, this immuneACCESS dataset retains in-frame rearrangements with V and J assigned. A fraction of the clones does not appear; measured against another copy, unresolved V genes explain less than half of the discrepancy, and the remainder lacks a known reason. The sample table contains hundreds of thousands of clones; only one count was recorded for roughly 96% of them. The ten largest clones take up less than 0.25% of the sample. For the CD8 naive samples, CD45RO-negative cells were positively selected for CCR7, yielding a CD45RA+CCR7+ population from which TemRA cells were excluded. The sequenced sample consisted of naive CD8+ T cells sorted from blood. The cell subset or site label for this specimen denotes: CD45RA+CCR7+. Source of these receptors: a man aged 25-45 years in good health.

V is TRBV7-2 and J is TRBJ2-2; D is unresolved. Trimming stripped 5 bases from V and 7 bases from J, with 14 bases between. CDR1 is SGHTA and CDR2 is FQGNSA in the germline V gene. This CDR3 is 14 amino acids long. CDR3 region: CASSPRNWGGELFF. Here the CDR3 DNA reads TGTGCCAGCAGCCCGCGGAACTGGGGCGGGGAGCTGTTTTTT.

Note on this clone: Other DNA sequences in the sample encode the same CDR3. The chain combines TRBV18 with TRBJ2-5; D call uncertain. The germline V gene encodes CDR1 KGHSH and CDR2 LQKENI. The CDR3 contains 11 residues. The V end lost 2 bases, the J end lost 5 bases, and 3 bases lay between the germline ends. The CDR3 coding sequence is TGTGCCAGCTCACCAGGGGAGACCCAGTACTTC. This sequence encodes CASSPGETQYF.

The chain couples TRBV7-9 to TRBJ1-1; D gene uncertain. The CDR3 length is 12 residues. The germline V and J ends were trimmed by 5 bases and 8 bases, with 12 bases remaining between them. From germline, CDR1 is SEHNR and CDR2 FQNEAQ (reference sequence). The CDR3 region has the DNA TGTGCCAGCAGCCCAGACCGGGAGGAAGCTTTCTTT. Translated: CASSPDREEAFF. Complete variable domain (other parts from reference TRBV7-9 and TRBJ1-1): DTGVSQNPRHKITKRGQNVTFRCDPISEHNRLYWYRQTLGQGPEFLTYFQNEAQLEKSRLLSDRFSAERPKGSFSTLEIQRTEQGDSAMYLCASSPDREEAFFGQGTRLTVV.

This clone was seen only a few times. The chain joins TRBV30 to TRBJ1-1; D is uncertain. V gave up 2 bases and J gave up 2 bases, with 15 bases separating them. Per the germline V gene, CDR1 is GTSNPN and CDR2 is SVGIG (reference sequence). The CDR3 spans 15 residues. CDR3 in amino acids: CAWSPLTSFNTEAFF. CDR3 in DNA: TGTGCCTGGAGTCCTCTAACGTCATTCAACACTGAAGCTTTCTTT.

The CDR3 coding sequence is TGCGCCAGCAGCCAGAGGTTGAACACTGAAGCTTTCTTT. It translates to CASSQRLNTEAFF. The chain links TRBV4-3 to TRBJ1-1; no definite D call. Trimming stripped 3 bases from V and 0 bases from J, with 5 bases between. This CDR3 has 13 amino acids. Germline CDR1 LGHNA, CDR2 YSLEER.